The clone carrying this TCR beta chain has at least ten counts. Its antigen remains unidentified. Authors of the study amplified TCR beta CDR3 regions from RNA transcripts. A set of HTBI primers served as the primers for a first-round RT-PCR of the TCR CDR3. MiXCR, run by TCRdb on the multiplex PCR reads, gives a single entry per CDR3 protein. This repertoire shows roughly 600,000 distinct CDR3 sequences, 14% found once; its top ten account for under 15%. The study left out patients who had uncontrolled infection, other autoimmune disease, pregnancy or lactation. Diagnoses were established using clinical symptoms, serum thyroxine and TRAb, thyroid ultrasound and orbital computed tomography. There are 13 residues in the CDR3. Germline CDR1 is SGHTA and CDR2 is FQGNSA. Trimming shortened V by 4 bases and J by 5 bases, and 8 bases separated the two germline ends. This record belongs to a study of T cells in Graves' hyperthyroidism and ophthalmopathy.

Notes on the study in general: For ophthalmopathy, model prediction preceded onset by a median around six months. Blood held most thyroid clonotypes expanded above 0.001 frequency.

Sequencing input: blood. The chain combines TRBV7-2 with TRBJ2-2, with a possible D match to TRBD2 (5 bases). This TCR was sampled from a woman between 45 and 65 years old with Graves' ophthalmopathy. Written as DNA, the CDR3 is TGTGCCAGCAGCTCGACGGGGACCGGGGAGCTGTTTTTT. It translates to CASSSTGTGELFF.